This T cell receptor beta chain was recorded in a study of early T cells in non-severe SARS-CoV-2 infection. Study-level points and caveats: Reliance on VDJdb matching favored anti-spike CD8 responses; private and CD4 specificities were missed.

For this clonotype: The target antigen is unknown.

Unique molecular identifiers were attached to individual cDNA molecules. A single record per CDR3 protein comes from TCRdb applying MiXCR to the 5' RACE reads. The data contain 25,000 to 30,000 distinct CDR3 sequences, approximately 5.4% of them singletons. Trimming removed 6 bases at V and 3 bases at J, with 17 bases between. Germline V gives CDR1 SGHAT, CDR2 FQNNGV. The CDR3 is 16 amino acids. The sequence was collected from an adult who was a healthcare worker with PCR-confirmed SARS-CoV-2 infection or an uninfected control (not recorded which). The sample comprised whole blood. The chain links TRBV11-2 to TRBJ2-2; D assignment may be TRBD1 or TRBD2 (7 bases each). The DNA of the CDR3 is TGTGCCAGCAGTCAGGGGGGACTAAAGGACACCGGGGAGCTGTTTTTT. This codes for CASSQGGLKDTGELFF.